This T cell receptor beta chain is from a study of monozygotic twins with inflammatory bowel disease. Whole-study results and caveats: Healthy co-twins exceeded IBD patients in TCRbeta diversity as measured by inverse Simpson. Sharing of clonotypes with others was lower in IBD patients than in healthy twins, and this was especially so with disease activity.

This CDR3 contains 13 residues. Remarks on this clonotype: Its antigen is as yet unknown.

TCRdb reprocessed the 5' RACE reads, with one entry per CDR3 protein and no DNA. The sample's table shows 300,000 to 400,000 distinct CDR3 sequences. The TCR comes from a human donor with ulcerative colitis or Crohn's disease, or a healthy co-twin of an affected twin (not recorded which). V usage is TRBV12-3 or TRBV12-4 and J usage is TRBJ2-1. Sequenced: blood. The CDR3 reads CASSFVAYNEQFF.